This T cell receptor (beta chain) was obtained from a study of blood T cells in healthy people across ages. Regarding the study as a whole: Leaving the PBMCs unsorted stopped any conclusive comparison of naive versus antigen-experienced cells. A roughly linear age-dependent decrease characterized TCR beta diversity per million T cells.

With respect to this clonotype: Its antigen is still unknown.

It was with a sample-barcoded 5' primer and a J-beta primer mix that a second PCR of roughly 7 to 12 cycles was run. TCRdb redid the calling of the 5' RACE reads with MiXCR, one entry per CDR3 protein. The table lists roughly 1,700,000 distinct CDR3 sequences, 28% of them singletons, with over 7% in the top ten. Sequencing was done on a sample of blood. The sequence was obtained from a woman in her twenties or thirties in good health.

Here the CDR3 DNA reads TGTGCCAGCTGTATGTATCTAAATCAGCCCCAGCATTTT. This gives the protein CASCMYLNQPQHF. The chain joins TRBV6-5 to TRBJ1-5; D remains ambiguous. The CDR3 is 13 amino acids. Per the germline V gene, CDR1 is MNHEY and CDR2 is SVGAGI. V dropped 8 bases and J dropped 4 bases, with 12 bases sitting between them.